This record looks at one T cell receptor beta chain sequence and its context. Its antigen is unknown. Other DNA variants within this sample encode the same CDR3. The record originates from a study of Ad26.COV2.S vaccination and SARS-CoV-2 variants. Study as a whole: Intramuscular Ad26.COV2.S at 5x10^10 or 1x10^11 viral particles.

The CDR3 consists of 14 residues. Trimming shortened V by 1 base and J by 1 base, and 7 bases separated the two germline ends. Germline V gives CDR1 SEHNR, CDR2 FQNEAQ (reference sequence). Study-level findings and limits: Those who received the vaccine showed greater spike-specific TCR breadth than those given placebo. A substantial breadth of spike-specific CD8+ and CD4+ T cell responses after vaccination has been reported. Using TCR breadth and depth analyses may have led to underestimated total T cell responses.

As to treatment: 15 to 20 received Ad26.COV2.S at low or high dose, single or two shots; about 5 received placebo; per-sample allocation not given. Day 63 after the first injection of vaccine or placebo was the sampling time. Assay: immunoSEQ multiplex PCR; the TCRdb copy retains only in-frame clones and omits some. The sample carries about 400,000 clones, approximately 89% recorded once. V gene TRBV7-9 combines with J gene TRBJ2-5; D perhaps matches TRBD2 (5 bases). This receptor was obtained from a person between 18 and 59 years old who received the Ad26.COV2.S COVID-19 vaccine or a placebo. Sequenced here: peripheral blood, sampled in a trial of Ad26.COV2.S vaccine versus placebo. CDR3 sequence (DNA): TGTGCCAGCAGCTTAGGAGGGAGCCAAGAGACCCAGTACTTC. It translates to CASSLGGSQETQYF.